This T cell receptor (beta chain) was captured by sequencing in a study of T cells in Graves' hyperthyroidism and ophthalmopathy. This clonotype occurred many times. The TCR beta CDR3 regions underwent amplification using RNA transcripts as the source. When the TCR CDR3 underwent first-round RT-PCR, the HTBI primer set was used. TCRdb re-analysed the multiplex PCR reads in MiXCR, keeping a single row per CDR3 protein. The table lists approximately 370,000 distinct CDR3 sequences, about 17% of them singletons. Researchers barred patients who had uncontrolled infection, other autoimmune disease, pregnancy or lactation. The source material was blood. This receptor was obtained from a woman aged 25 to 39 with Graves' hyperthyroidism that later progressed to Graves' ophthalmopathy.

Here the CDR3 DNA reads TGCAGTGCCCCATTGATGAGGCGGGGCTACACCTTC. Protein sequence: CSAPLMRRGYTF. The V gene is TRBV20-1, the J gene TRBJ1-2; D is uncertain. Trimming took 6 bases from V and 8 from J, leaving 16 bases between them. The CDR3 extends over 12 amino acids. Germline V gene sequence: CDR1 DFQATT, CDR2 SNEGSKA (reference sequence).